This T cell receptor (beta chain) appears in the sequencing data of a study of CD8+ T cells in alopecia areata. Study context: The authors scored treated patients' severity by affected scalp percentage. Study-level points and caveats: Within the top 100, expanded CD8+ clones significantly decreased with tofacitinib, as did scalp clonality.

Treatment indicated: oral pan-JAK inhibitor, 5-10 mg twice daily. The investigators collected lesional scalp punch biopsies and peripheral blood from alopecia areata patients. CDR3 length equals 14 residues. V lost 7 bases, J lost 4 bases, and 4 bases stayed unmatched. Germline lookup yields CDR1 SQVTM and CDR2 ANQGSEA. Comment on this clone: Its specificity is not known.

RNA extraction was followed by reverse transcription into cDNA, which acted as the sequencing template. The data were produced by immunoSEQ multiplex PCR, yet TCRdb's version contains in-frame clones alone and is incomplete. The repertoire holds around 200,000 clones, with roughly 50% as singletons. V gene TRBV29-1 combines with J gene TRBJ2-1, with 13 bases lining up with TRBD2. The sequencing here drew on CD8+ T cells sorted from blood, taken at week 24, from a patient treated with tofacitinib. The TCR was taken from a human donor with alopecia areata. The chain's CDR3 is CSGRTSGGYNEQFF. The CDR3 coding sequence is TGCAGCGGCCGGACTAGCGGGGGTTACAATGAGCAGTTCTTC.